The rows below give T cell receptor beta chains drawn from one sample of a study of naive and memory T cell subsets. TCRdb reprocessed the UMI-ligation and nested PCR reads via MiXCR and lists one record per CDR3 protein. The table includes approximately 80,000 distinct CDR3 sequences, 8% to 9.5% detected once. Sequenced input: naive CD8+ T cells from blood. The receptors originated from a human donor in good health. The CDR3 runs from the conserved cysteine through the conserved F or W. D genes are given only for firm matches. The size field is filled for only some rows; it gives once, few, many or a size class.

- TRBJ1-1 few TRBV30 CAWSVMGSEAFF TGTGCCTGGAGTGTTATGGGTTCAGAAGCTTTCTTT
TRBD2 TRBJ2-1 many TRBV29-1 CSVPSGPYNEQFF TGCAGCGTTCCTAGCGGGCCGTACAATGAGCAGTTCTTC
TRBD2 TRBJ2-5 many TRBV3-1 CASSQEMELAGSRLETQYF TGTGCCAGCAGCCAAGAGATGGAACTAGCGGGAAGTCGGCTGGAGACCCAGTACTTC
TRBD2 TRBJ2-3 - TRBV20-1 CSASREGRTDTQYF TGCAGTGCTTCGCGGGAGGGCCGTACAGATACGCAGTATTTT
- TRBJ2-2 many TRBV20-1 CSARGESSERTGELFF TGCAGTGCTAGAGGAGAGTCCAGCGAAAGAACCGGGGAGCTGTTTTTT
TRBD2 TRBJ2-5 - TRBV13 CASSPGTSGKETQYF TGTGCCAGCAGCCCCGGGACTAGCGGGAAAGAGACCCAGTACTTC
TRBD1 TRBJ1-5 few TRBV5-4 CASSYGQVDQPQHF TGTGCCAGCAGCTACGGACAGGTGGATCAGCCCCAGCATTTT
- TRBJ2-1 - TRBV9 CASSVTGRFNNEQFF TGTGCCAGCAGCGTGACAGGGAGGTTCAACAATGAGCAGTTCTTC
- TRBJ2-2 many TRBV15 CATSPPTGELFF TGTGCCACCAGCCCTCCCACCGGGGAGCTGTTTTTT
TRBD2 TRBJ2-5 few TRBV12-3/TRBV12-4 CASTPSGQETQYF TGTGCCAGCACTCCTAGCGGTCAAGAGACCCAGTACTTC
- TRBJ1-2 few TRBV27 CASSPLPGSYGYTF TGTGCCAGCAGTCCCCTCCCCGGATCATATGGCTACACCTTC
- TRBJ1-1 - TRBV3-1 CASSQEGTEAFF TGTGCCAGCAGCCAAGAAGGTACTGAAGCTTTCTTT
TRBD1 TRBJ2-5 - TRBV12-3/TRBV12-4 CASSDGQGQETQYF TGTGCCAGCAGTGATGGACAGGGCCAAGAGACCCAGTACTTC
- TRBJ2-5 few TRBV15 CATSVGSKETQYF TGTGCCACCAGCGTCGGCAGCAAGGAGACCCAGTACTTC
- TRBJ2-6 many TRBV29-1 CSVESGTNSGANVLTF TGCAGCGTTGAAAGTGGCACTAACTCTGGGGCCAACGTCCTGACTTTC
TRBD2 TRBJ2-5 many TRBV7-8 CASSLAGMMGETQYF TGTGCCAGCAGCCTAGCGGGGATGATGGGAGAGACCCAGTACTTC
- TRBJ1-1 - TRBV12-5 CASGRSAYTEAFF TGTGCTAGTGGGCGATCAGCCTACACTGAAGCTTTCTTT
- TRBJ2-1 - TRBV29-1 CSWGDNEQFF TGCAGTTGGGGCGACAATGAGCAGTTCTTC
- TRBJ1-2 few TRBV4-1 CASSQDSEGGLLFGYTF TGCGCCAGCAGCCAAGATAGTGAAGGGGGATTGTTATTTGGCTACACCTTC
TRBD2 TRBJ2-1 many TRBV11-2 CASSPTSDNEQFF TGTGCCAGCAGCCCTACTAGCGACAATGAGCAGTTCTTC
TRBD1 TRBJ2-1 few TRBV9 CASSVAGTGAYNEQFF TGTGCCAGCAGCGTAGCGGGGACAGGGGCTTACAATGAGCAGTTCTTC
- TRBJ1-1 - TRBV11-1 CASSLWWQNTEAFF TGTGCCAGCAGCTTATGGTGGCAGAACACTGAAGCTTTCTTT
TRBD2 TRBJ2-2 few TRBV12-3/TRBV12-4 CASSPGGGGVSELFF TGTGCCAGCAGTCCCGGGGGGGGGGGAGTAAGCGAGCTGTTTTTT
TRBD1 TRBJ2-7 few TRBV12-3/TRBV12-4 CATRTGAFEQYF TGTGCCACCAGGACAGGGGCCTTCGAGCAGTACTTC
TRBD2 TRBJ2-1 - TRBV7-9 CASSLGDSGSNNEQFF TGTGCCAGCAGCTTAGGGGATAGCGGGAGTAACAATGAGCAGTTCTTC
- TRBJ1-1 many TRBV9 CASSPGGGTEAFF TGTGCCAGCAGCCCGGGGGGGGGTACTGAAGCTTTCTTT
- TRBJ1-1 many TRBV29-1 CSVENGRGSYTEAFF TGCAGCGTTGAAAATGGTAGGGGGTCCTACACTGAAGCTTTCTTT
TRBD1 TRBJ1-2 - TRBV15 CATSGTPDRDRDGYTF TGTGCCACCAGCGGAACCCCCGACCGGGACAGGGATGGCTACACCTTC